The following is a T cell receptor (beta chain) sequence with its context. The antigen is undetermined. The sample comes from a study of graft-versus-host responses after intestinal transplantation. The V gene end was trimmed by 11 bases and the J gene end by 0 bases; junction bases not matched to a gene: 9. Germline CDR1 and CDR2: MGHRA and YSYEKL. The CDR3 has 16 amino acids. Assay used: immunoSEQ multiplex PCR; TCRdb lists only in-frame clones, some missing. The data hold roughly 80,000 clones, with around nine tenths observed a single time. The chain employs TRBV4-1 and TRBJ2-6, with 8 bases matching TRBD2. Sequenced here: unstimulated CD8+ T cells sorted from spleen or lymph node cells, sampled before transplant. The TCR originated in a human donor who was the organ donor for an intestinal transplant. CDR3 nucleotide sequence: TGCGCCTCAAATAGCGGGGCCTACTCTGGGGCCAACGTCCTGACTTTC. Encoded protein: CASNSGAYSGANVLTF.